This T cell receptor (beta chain) was identified in a study of regulatory T cells in long-lasting Graves disease (dated by TCRdb to 2020 to 2022). For the wider study: In the newly diagnosed Graves' disease group, patients had been taking antithyroid drugs for less than 3 months. Persistent Graves' disease patients were compared with newly diagnosed Graves' disease patients by peripheral blood TCR sequencing and RNA sequencing. The study took place in China and was registered as a clinical trial. A total of 33 samples underwent TCR sequencing, from about 13 patients with persistent Graves' disease and approximately 20 patients with newly diagnosed Graves' disease. General conclusions and limits of the study: Preferential use of TRBV28, TRBJ1-2 and TRBJ2-5 was observed in persistent disease, whereas TRBV20-1 and TRBJ2-1 were favored in newly diagnosed disease. A larger number of public clonotypes was shared among persistent patients (approximately 2,500) than among newly diagnosed patients (roughly 1,000). The study examined only peripheral blood because the primary lesion, thyroid tissue, could not be accessed. The authors noted that the small sample size was a limitation that may lower accuracy. Sequencing and analysis were restricted to the TCR beta chain. Persistent Graves' disease patients showed lower TCR Shannon entropy and fewer highly expanded clones than newly diagnosed patients, suggesting clonal expansion.

CDR1 SGHKS and CDR2 YYEKEE are derived from the germline V gene (reference sequence). The junction shows trimming of 2 bases on V and 2 bases on J, plus 11 bases between the germline ends. The CDR3 runs 14 residues from the cysteine to the phenylalanine. The sequence is cut down to CDR3 DNA, 42 bases in frame from base 1. This clonotype turned up a few times. Its antigen is currently not known. No base quality values were provided; no much bigger clone lies one nucleotide off. According to the study, the label for this sample's time point signals: newly diagnosed GD, antithyroid drugs for less than 3 months. For both TCR sequencing and RNA sequencing, RNA was extracted from PBMCs using TRIzol. Graves' disease was diagnosed according to American Thyroid Association guidelines. Recruitment of patients was carried out at an endocrinology department in Xi'an, China. Each patient gave roughly 8.4 milliliters of peripheral blood, collected in an EDTA anticoagulant tube. Ficoll Paque Plus density gradient separation was used to isolate PBMCs, and no additional T cell sorting was done. An Agilent 2100 Bioanalyzer and agarose gel were used to check RNA quality, while a NanoDrop 2000 measured RNA concentration.

Library creation used multiplex PCR. The listed sequencing device is Illumina HiSeq 4000. To build TCR beta libraries, CDR3 regions were amplified by Arm-PCR using iRepertoire HTBI primers. Before sequencing, the PCR products went through gel purification. As for the original processing: Gene usage analysis of CDR3 amino acid clonotypes relied on the 60 to 65 TRBV and 13 to 15 TRBJ segments identified across samples. COPE and FqMerger were used to merge the filtered high-quality paired reads into contigs. BLAST was used to align contigs to IMGT TRBV, TRBD and TRBJ reference genes, and CDR3 was defined according to IMGT. Any clonotype with a frequency above 0.1% was classified as a highly expanded clone. Shannon entropy served as the measure of repertoire diversity, while the Gini coefficient captured V-J evenness. Clonotypes shared by more than one individual were considered public. TCRdb trimmed the raw reads at Q25, called clones with MiXCR and kept productive beta chains. A single entry per CDR3 protein holds the most common genes and DNA from its merged rows. Clone size and V and J calls follow TCRdb, not the original study. Across this sample there are 550,000 to 600,000 distinct CDR3 sequences, with about 16% seen only once. The top ten clonotypes cover about 11% of the sample.

This sample also belongs to another study, concerning T cells in Graves' hyperthyroidism and ophthalmopathy. As that second paper reports: A patient counted as having stable Graves' hyperthyroidism if no progression to ophthalmopathy occurred over 18 months of follow-up. Hyperthyroidism patients were newly diagnosed, with disease duration under 2 months, and aged 18 to 65 years. Exclusion was applied to patients with uncontrolled infections, other autoimmune diseases, pregnancy or lactation. Clinical symptoms, serum thyroxine and TRAb, thyroid ultrasound, and orbital computed tomography formed the basis for the diagnoses. The TCR CDR3 was subjected to a first round of RT-PCR using the HTBI primer set and the Qiagen OneStep RT-PCR kit. Most expanded thyroid clonotypes (frequency above 0.001) were also detected in blood, suggesting blood repertoires may reflect thyroid immune responses. A model built on a 13 V-J signature distinguished ophthalmopathy from stable hyperthyroidism, reaching roughly 88% sensitivity and approximately 83% specificity in cross-validation and 80%/75% in testing. In validation, the model predicted progression to ophthalmopathy a median of about 6.8 months before onset, with roughly 71% sensitivity and about 72% specificity. To identify TCR V-J signatures that set the groups apart, the researchers used a discovery cohort of 100 patients, made up of roughly 45 with Graves' ophthalmopathy and 57 with stable Graves' hyperthyroidism. Whether ophthalmopathy could be predicted prospectively was tested in an independent validation cohort made up of approximately 19 hyperthyroidism patients plus 17 patients who later progressed to ophthalmopathy. The 95 to 100 discovery patients were divided at random into training and test sets in a 7:3 ratio. In addition, the study compared T-cell repertoires in thyroid tissue and in blood from five to seven Graves' hyperthyroidism patients. Following sampling, methimazole starting at 30 mg daily was given to hyperthyroidism patients, and high-dose intravenous methylprednisolone was given to ophthalmopathy patients. Libraries were constructed in a second round of multiplex PCR, after which size selection and purification were carried out. Paired-end sequencing of the libraries was performed with 100 bp reads on an Illumina HiSeq2000. SOAPnuke was used to process the raw data, removing reads that contained adapters or uncalled bases, had a mean Phred below 15, or lacked an exact match to the constant primer or identifier. High-quality paired reads were merged using COPE v1.2.5, and each unique nucleotide sequence was defined as a clonotype. MiTCR v1.1 was used to align clonotypes to the IMGT TRBV, TRBD and TRBJ reference segments. Only V-J combinations with frequency above 0.0001, covering roughly 99% of repertoires, were analysed. The TCS score was defined as F50 (clonal expansion) divided by E x V (chaos), with BLOSUM62-based TCRdist calculated between CDR3 peptides within each V-J. Welch's t-statistics and random forest reduced just over 500 V-J features to roughly 13, which were used in a naive Bayes classifier (R e1071). Sample size was not statistically predetermined, and investigators were not blinded to group allocation. According to the paper, TCR Vbeta CDR3 sequencing was carried out on 135 peripheral blood samples, which came from some 41 ophthalmopathy, fewer than 80 hyperthyroidism and around 17 progressor patients.

The chain is encoded by TRBV5-5 joined to TRBJ2-7; the D gene assignment is perhaps TRBD1 or TRBD2, with each matching 5 bases. The TCR comes from a man aged 18 to 35 with Graves disease. Donor details come from another sample of the same person, matched by shared clones. This sample comprised peripheral blood mononuclear cells (PBMCs), obtained at new diagnosis, from a patient treated with antithyroid drugs. The CDR3 protein: CASSFRDATYEQYF. Read as DNA, the sequence is TGTGCCAGCAGCTTCCGGGACGCAACCTACGAGCAGTACTTC.